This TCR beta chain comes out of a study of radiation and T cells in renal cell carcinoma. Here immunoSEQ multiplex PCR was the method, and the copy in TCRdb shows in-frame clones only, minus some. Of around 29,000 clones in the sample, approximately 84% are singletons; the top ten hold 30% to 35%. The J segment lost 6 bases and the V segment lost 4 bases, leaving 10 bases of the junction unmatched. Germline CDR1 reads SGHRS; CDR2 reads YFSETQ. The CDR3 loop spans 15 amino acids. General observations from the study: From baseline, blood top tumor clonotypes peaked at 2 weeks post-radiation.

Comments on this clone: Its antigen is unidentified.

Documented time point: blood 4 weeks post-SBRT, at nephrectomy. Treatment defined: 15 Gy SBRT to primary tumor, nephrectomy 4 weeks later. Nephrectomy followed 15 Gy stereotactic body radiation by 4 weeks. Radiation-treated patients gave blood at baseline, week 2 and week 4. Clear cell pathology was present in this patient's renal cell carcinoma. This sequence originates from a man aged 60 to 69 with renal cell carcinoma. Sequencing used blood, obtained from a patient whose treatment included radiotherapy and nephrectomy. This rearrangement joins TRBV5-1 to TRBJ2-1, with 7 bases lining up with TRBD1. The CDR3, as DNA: TGCGCCAGCAGCGTCCAGGGGGAGACGGGCAATGAGCAGTTCTTC. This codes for CASSVQGETGNEQFF.